This T cell receptor beta chain was identified during a study of shared clonotypes between healthy human individuals. Here immunoSEQ multiplex PCR was the method, and the copy in TCRdb shows in-frame clones only, minus some. The table records roughly 650,000 clones, around 97% of them present only once. The CDR3 runs to 15 residues. Germline CDR1 reads MNHNS; CDR2 reads SASEGT. Losses at the gene ends were 5 bases for V and 4 bases for J; bases not matched to a gene: 8. This sequence originates from a woman aged 25 to 39 in good health. The sample taken for sequencing was naive CD4+ T cells sorted from blood. Subset meaning: CD45RA+ positively selected. V gene TRBV6-1 combines with J gene TRBJ1-5; 7 bases map to TRBD1. The CDR3 coding sequence is TGTGCCAGCAGTTCACAGACGACAGGGAATCAGCCCCAGCATTTT. It is translated as CASSSQTTGNQPQHF.